These 29 T cell receptor beta chains share one sample of origin, sequenced in a study of OX40 agonist ivuxolimab in advanced cancers. Libraries were prepared by immunoSEQ multiplex PCR; TCRdb keeps only in-frame clonotypes and omits some of them. The sample contains roughly 48,000 clones, 65% to 85% of which appear only once. Sequenced here: CD4+ or CD8+ T cells sorted from blood, sampled in a trial of the OX40 agonist ivuxolimab. These receptors were obtained from an adult with an advanced solid tumor such as melanoma, head and neck, liver or kidney cancer.

The chain is built from TRBV11-2 and TRBJ2-3; either TRBD1 or TRBD2 may supply D (6 bases each). Germline loops: CDR1 SGHAT, CDR2 FQNNGV. The CDR3 covers 15 residues. Trimming pared 5 bases from V and 3 bases from J, leaving 15 bases between. In nucleotides, the CDR3 is TGTGCCAGCAGCCCTAGGGGGGTGGCTACAGATACGCAGTATTTT. It codes for CASSPRGVATDTQYF.

The sample holds one count of this clone. The rearrangement links TRBV5-4 to TRBJ2-3, with 8 bases matching TRBD2. The CDR3 sequence is 18 residues long. V shed 5 bases and J 0 bases; nucleotides not matched to a gene: 14. Per germline, CDR1 SGHNT and CDR2 YYREEE (reference sequence). DNA for the CDR3: TGTGCCAGCAGTACCTATAGCGGGAAATTAACTAGCACAGATACGCAGTATTTT. It yields the protein CASSTYSGKLTSTDTQYF.

The rearrangement uses TRBV18 and TRBJ1-1; the D gene is possibly TRBD1 (5 bases). Per the germline V gene, CDR1 is KGHSH and CDR2 is LQKENI. This CDR3 is 14 amino acids long. The V end lost 6 bases, the J end lost 3 bases, and 14 bases lay between the germline ends. CDR3 protein: CASSRGTEHTEAFF. In nucleotides, the CDR3 is TGTGCCAGCTCCCGGGGGACGGAACACACTGAAGCTTTCTTT.

J is TRBJ2-6 and V is TRBV27; 10 bases line up with TRBD1. J was trimmed by 2 bases and V by 3 bases; bases with no gene match: 4. Germline V gene data show CDR1 as MNHEY and CDR2 as SMNVEV (reference sequence). The CDR3 runs to 17 residues. The CDR3, as DNA: TGTGCCAGCAGTTTTTACGACAGGGGGCCTGGGGCCAACGTCCTGACTTTC. As protein: CASSFYDRGPGANVLTF.

This clone was seen a handful of times. This chain connects TRBV7-6 to TRBJ2-3; 7 positions agree with TRBD1. In germline, CDR1 is SGHVS, CDR2 FNYEAQ. V lost 6 bases to trimming and J lost 4 bases; unmatched junction nucleotides: 13. The CDR3 totals 16 residues. The CDR3 bases are TGTGCCAGCAGATCTCAGACAGGGCGCGTCCCAGATACGCAGTATTTT. The encoded protein is CASRSQTGRVPDTQYF.

This clone is a singleton in its sample. The chain is built from TRBV5-4 and TRBJ2-1; 8 positions agree with TRBD2. Losses at the gene ends were 4 bases for V and 0 bases for J; bases not matched to a gene: 3. Germline lookup yields CDR1 SGHNT and CDR2 YYREEE (reference sequence). This CDR3 spans 15 amino acids. The CDR3: CASSNSGASYNEQFF. CDR3 nucleotides: TGTGCCAGCAGCAATAGCGGGGCCTCCTACAATGAGCAGTTCTTC. The full variable domain, rest sourced from reference TRBV5-4 and TRBJ2-1, is ETGVTQSPTHLIKTRGQQVTLRCSSQSGHNTVSWYQQALGQGPQFIFQYYREEENGRGNFPPRFSGLQFPNYSSELNVNALELDDSALYLCASSNSGASYNEQFFGPGTRLTVL.

This chain uses TRBV4-3 with TRBJ2-2; TRBD2 agrees at 13 bases. V trimming: 4 bases; J trimming: 3 bases; junction bases outside the gene matches: 2. The CDR3 is made up of 16 amino acids. The germline gives CDR1 LGHNA, CDR2 YSLEER. The CDR3 spells CASSPLAGGDTGELFF. The DNA for the CDR3 is TGCGCCAGCAGCCCACTAGCGGGGGGGGACACCGGGGAGCTGTTTTTT.

CDR3 sequence: CAWSGRLGGRAFEKLFF. In nucleotides, the CDR3 is TGTGCCTGGAGTGGTCGATTGGGGGGCCGTGCCTTTGAAAAACTGTTTTTT. This chain links TRBV30 with TRBJ1-4, with D possibly matching TRBD1 (6 bases). V was clipped by 1 base and J by 7 bases, with 22 bases between them. CDR3 size: 17 residues. CDR1 GTSNPN and CDR2 SVGIG come from the germline V gene (reference sequence). The full variable domain, rest sourced from reference TRBV30 and TRBJ1-4, is SQTIHQWPATLVQPVGSPLSLECTVEGTSNPNLYWYRQAAGRGLQLLFYSVGIGQISSEVPQNLSASRPQDRQFILSSKKLLLSDSGFYLCAWSGRLGGRAFEKLFFGSGTQLSVL.

V and J are TRBV10-3 and TRBJ2-7, with no clear D. The germline V and J ends were trimmed by 0 bases and 0 bases, with 9 bases remaining between them. Germline CDR1 ENHRY, CDR2 SYGVKD. CDR3 size: 15 residues. CDR3 sequence: CAISESLGNSYEQYF. CDR3 in DNA: TGTGCCATCAGTGAGTCTCTAGGAAACTCCTACGAGCAGTACTTC.

The chain carries TRBV5-3 and TRBJ1-1; TRBD1 might be the D (6 bases). TRBV5-3 is recorded as an ORF, its role being uncertain. V lost 2 bases to trimming and J lost 5 bases, with 7 bases between them. The CDR3 runs 12 residues. For the CDR3, the DNA is TGTGCCAGAAGCTTACAGGGTACTGAAGCTTTCTTT. It is translated as CARSLQGTEAFF.

The rearrangement joins TRBV7-9 to TRBJ1-5; no firm D call. The V gene lost 7 bases and the J gene lost 7 bases, with 11 bases spanning the gap. Germline values: CDR1 SEHNR, CDR2 FQNEAQ (reference sequence). The CDR3 runs 12 residues. The CDR3 is CASTLGNQPQHF. The CDR3 nucleotides read TGTGCCAGCACCCTGGGGAACCAGCCCCAGCATTTT.

The chain joins TRBV27 to TRBJ1-2; D unclear. Trimming stripped 5 bases from V and 1 base from J, with 11 bases between. Germline V lookup: CDR1 MNHEY, CDR2 SMNVEV (reference sequence). The CDR3 consists of 14 residues. CDR3 sequence (DNA): TGTGCCAGCAGTATCTCCTTTAATAACTATGGCTACACCTTC. Its translation is CASSISFNNYGYTF.

The chain links TRBV9 to TRBJ1-2; D ambiguous. Germline values: CDR1 SGDLS, CDR2 YYNGEE. V shed 4 bases and J shed 6 bases, with 10 bases lying between them. This CDR3 region has 12 residues. The CDR3 spells CASSLRGDGYTF. CDR3 nucleotides: TGTGCCAGCAGCCTCCGCGGGGATGGCTACACCTTC.

The chain recombines TRBV15 with TRBJ2-3; 8 nucleotides line up with TRBD1. J was trimmed by 1 base and V by 2 bases; bases with no gene match: 2. Germline assignment: CDR1 LNHNV and CDR2 YYDKDF (reference sequence). CDR3 length: 15 residues. CDR3 region: CATSRQTGGTDTQYF. The CDR3 nucleotides read TGTGCCACCAGCAGACAGACAGGGGGCACAGATACGCAGTATTTT.

V gene TRBV5-5 combines with J gene TRBJ1-4; no firm D call. Trimming cost V 3 bases and J 4 bases, with 10 bases left between them. This CDR3 contains 14 residues. Germline assignment: CDR1 SGHKS and CDR2 YYEKEE (reference sequence). The CDR3 nucleotides are TGTGCCAGCAGCTCGGAACCATTTAATGAAAAACTGTTTTTT. It encodes CASSSEPFNEKLFF.

The chain couples TRBV5-1 to TRBJ2-7; TRBD2 agrees at 15 bases. The CDR3 is made up of 16 amino acids. CDR1 is SGHRS and CDR2 is YFSETQ in the germline V gene. The trim removed 0 bases at V and 5 bases at J, leaving 3 bases unmatched. CDR3 sequence (DNA): TGCGCCAGCAGCTTGGGGACTAGCGGGAGGGGGAACGAGCAGTACTTC. Its translation is CASSLGTSGRGNEQYF.

The chain couples TRBV30 to TRBJ2-5; D perhaps matches TRBD1 (5 bases). The CDR3 spans 13 residues. Trimming shortened V by 2 bases and J by 2 bases, and 9 bases separated the two germline ends. The germline V gene encodes CDR1 GTSNPN and CDR2 SVGIG (reference sequence). CDR3 in DNA: TGTGCCTGGAGTCGAAGACAGCAAGAGACCCAGTACTTC. As protein: CAWSRRQQETQYF.

CDR3 in DNA: TGTGCCAGCGGAGGGACAGATCCTTACGAGCAGTACTTC. Its translation: CASGGTDPYEQYF. The J gene is TRBJ2-7, the V gene TRBV7-8; a weak D match, TRBD1 (7 bases). The CDR3 is 13 residues long. V was cut by 8 bases and J by 4 bases, with 15 bases left in between. The germline V gene encodes CDR1 SGHVS and CDR2 FQNEAQ.

This chain connects TRBV19 to TRBJ2-7, with 9 nucleotides matching TRBD1. J gave up 5 bases and V 5 bases, and 10 bases lay outside the gene matches. Per germline, CDR1 LNHDA and CDR2 SQIVND (reference sequence). There are 15 residues in the CDR3. The CDR3: CASSVGTGFYNEQYF. The CDR3 DNA follows: TGTGCCAGTAGTGTGGGGACAGGGTTTTACAACGAGCAGTACTTC.

This chain links TRBV19 with TRBJ2-7, with D possibly being TRBD2 (6 bases). The CDR3 consists of 14 residues. Germline V CDR1 and CDR2: LNHDA, SQIVND (reference sequence). V lost 7 bases and J 5 bases, leaving 18 bases between the germline ends. CDR3 DNA: TGTGCCAGTACCGGAGGGACCAGGGAACACGAGCAGTACTTC. It specifies CASTGGTREHEQYF.

J is TRBJ2-5 and V is TRBV5-6; tentative D call: TRBD2 (5 bases). CDR3 size: 16 residues. CDR1 is SGHDT and CDR2 is YYEEEE in the germline V gene. Between the trimmed V and J ends, which lost 0 bases and 3 bases, there was a span of 15 bases. CDR3 residues: CASSLGQGRLEETQYF. CDR3 nucleotide sequence: TGTGCCAGCAGCTTGGGGCAAGGGAGATTGGAAGAGACCCAGTACTTC.

Regarding this clone: The identical CDR3 is also encoded by other nucleotide sequences in the sample. The chain employs TRBV27 and TRBJ2-5; D unresolved. In germline, CDR1 is MNHEY, CDR2 SMNVEV (reference sequence). The CDR3 has 11 amino acids. Trimming took off 3 bases at V and 4 bases at J, with 3 bases between the two ends. CDR3 protein: CASSLGETQYF. As DNA, the CDR3 is TGTGCCAGCAGTTTGGGAGAGACCCAGTACTTC.

The chain combines TRBV11-2 with TRBJ1-1; TRBD1 is a possible D gene (5 bases). This CDR3 is 16 amino acids long. Trimming stripped 3 bases from V and 4 bases from J, with 18 bases between. Germline V gene data show CDR1 as SGHAT and CDR2 as FQNNGV. Here the CDR3 DNA reads TGTGCCAGCAGCTTCCCGGGAGGGGTGAAGGGCACTGAAGCTTTCTTT. It codes for CASSFPGGVKGTEAFF.

The chain is built from TRBV27 and TRBJ1-1; 12 bases are a match to TRBD1. Germline CDR1 reads MNHEY; CDR2 reads SMNVEV (reference sequence). The CDR3 runs 18 residues. Trimming took 5 bases from V and 6 from J; bases not matched to a gene: 16. CDR3 in amino acids: CASSPDRDRGLWSPEAFF. The CDR3 bases are TGTGCCAGCAGTCCAGACCGGGACAGGGGGCTTTGGTCTCCTGAAGCTTTCTTT.

The genes are TRBV7-9 and TRBJ2-5; TRBD2 matches 14 bases. CDR1 and CDR2 (germline): SEHNR, FQNEAQ (reference sequence). The junction had 2 bases not matched to a gene; V was cut back by 4 bases and J by 1 base. This CDR3 spans 16 amino acids. The CDR3 bases are TGTGCCAGCAGCTCGGGACTAGCGGGAGTCCAAGAGACCCAGTACTTC. It specifies CASSSGLAGVQETQYF.

The chain is built from TRBV10-1 and TRBJ1-6; D is unresolved. The CDR3 has 17 amino acids. Trimming removed 1 base from V and 8 bases from J, with 18 bases in between. CDR1 is WNHNN, CDR2 SYGVQD, per germline (reference sequence). The CDR3: CASSELNVGVGHSPLHF. The CDR3 region has the DNA TGCGCCAGCAGTGAGTTGAATGTAGGCGTCGGACATTCACCCCTCCACTTT.

The chain joins TRBV5-1 to TRBJ2-3; TRBD2 matches at 8 bases. CDR3 size: 16 residues. Germline lookup yields CDR1 SGHRS and CDR2 YFSETQ. Trimming took 0 bases from V and 5 from J; bases not matched to a gene: 8. CDR3 amino acids: CASSLVSGSGVDTQYF. The CDR3, as DNA: TGCGCCAGCAGCTTGGTGAGCGGGAGTGGGGTAGATACGCAGTATTTT.

The chain combines TRBV7-2 with TRBJ2-7; 8 positions match TRBD1. The CDR3 extends over 14 amino acids. The germline gives CDR1 SGHTA, CDR2 FQGNSA. V lost 5 bases, J lost 3 bases, and 6 bases stayed unmatched. The CDR3 spells CASSNDRGFYEQYF. The CDR3 nucleotides read TGTGCCAGCAGCAACGACAGGGGCTTCTACGAGCAGTACTTC.

The V call is TRBV5-1, the J call TRBJ2-7, with TRBD2 matching over 9 bases. The CDR3 totals 15 residues. The germline V gene encodes CDR1 SGHRS and CDR2 YFSETQ. The V segment lost 0 bases and the J segment 3 bases; nucleotides outside the gene matches: 4. CDR3 residues: CASSLGISGSYEQYF. CDR3 nucleotide sequence: TGCGCCAGCAGCTTGGGTATTAGCGGGAGCTACGAGCAGTACTTC. The full variable domain, its missing parts supplied by reference TRBV5-1 and TRBJ2-7, is KAGVTQTPRYLIKTRGQQVTLSCSPISGHRSVSWYQQTPGQGLQFLFEYFSETQRNKGNFPGRFSGRQFSNSRSEMNVSTLELGDSALYLCASSLGISGSYEQYFGPGTRLTVT.